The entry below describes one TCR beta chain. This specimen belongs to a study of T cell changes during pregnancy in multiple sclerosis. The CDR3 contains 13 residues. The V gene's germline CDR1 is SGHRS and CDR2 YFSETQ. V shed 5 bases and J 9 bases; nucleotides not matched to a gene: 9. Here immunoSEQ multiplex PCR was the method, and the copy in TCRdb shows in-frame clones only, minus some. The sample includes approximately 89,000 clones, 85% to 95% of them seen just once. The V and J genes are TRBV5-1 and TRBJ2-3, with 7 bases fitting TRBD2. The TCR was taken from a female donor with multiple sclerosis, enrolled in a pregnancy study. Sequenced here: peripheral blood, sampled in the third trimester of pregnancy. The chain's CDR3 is CASRPTWEGTQYF. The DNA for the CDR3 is TGCGCCAGCAGACCAACATGGGAGGGCACGCAGTATTTT. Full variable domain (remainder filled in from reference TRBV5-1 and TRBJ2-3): KAGVTQTPRYLIKTRGQQVTLSCSPISGHRSVSWYQQTPGQGLQFLFEYFSETQRNKGNFPGRFSGRQFSNSRSEMNVSTLELGDSALYLCASRPTWEGTQYFGPGTRLTVL.